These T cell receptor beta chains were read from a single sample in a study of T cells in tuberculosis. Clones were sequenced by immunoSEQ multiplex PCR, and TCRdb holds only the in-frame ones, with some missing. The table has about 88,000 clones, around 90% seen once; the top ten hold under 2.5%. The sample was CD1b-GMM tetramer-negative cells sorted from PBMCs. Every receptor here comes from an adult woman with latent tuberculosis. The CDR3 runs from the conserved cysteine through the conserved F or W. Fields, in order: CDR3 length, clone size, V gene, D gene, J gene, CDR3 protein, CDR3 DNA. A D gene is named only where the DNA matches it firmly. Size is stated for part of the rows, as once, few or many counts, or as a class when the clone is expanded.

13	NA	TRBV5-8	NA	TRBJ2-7	CASSLERYYEQYF	TGTGCCAGCAGCTTGGAACGCTATTACGAGCAGTACTTC
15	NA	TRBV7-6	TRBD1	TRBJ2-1	CASSLGDRAIDEQFF	TGTGCCAGCAGCCTCGGGGACAGGGCTATCGATGAGCAGTTCTTC
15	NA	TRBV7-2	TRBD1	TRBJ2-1	CASSFRDRAADEQFF	TGTGCCAGCAGCTTCCGGGACAGGGCAGCGGATGAGCAGTTCTTC
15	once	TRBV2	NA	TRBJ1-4	CASSFATGPNEKLFF	TGTGCCAGCAGCTTCGCGACAGGCCCTAATGAAAAACTGTTTTTT
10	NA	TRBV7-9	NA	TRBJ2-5	CASTGETQYF	TGTGCCAGCACCGGAGAGACCCAGTACTTC
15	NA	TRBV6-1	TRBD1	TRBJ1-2	CASSVTGVPNYGYTF	TGTGCCAGCAGTGTTACAGGGGTTCCTAACTATGGCTACACCTTC
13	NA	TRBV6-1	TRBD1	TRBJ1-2	CASRGTGEGGYTF	TGTGCCAGCAGAGGGACAGGGGAGGGTGGCTACACCTTC
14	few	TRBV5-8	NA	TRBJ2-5	CASSLGTTQETQYF	TGTGCCAGCAGCTTGGGGACTACCCAAGAGACCCAGTACTTC
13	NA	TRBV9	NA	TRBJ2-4	CASSGDRLDIQYF	TGTGCCAGCAGCGGTGACAGGTTGGACATTCAGTACTTC
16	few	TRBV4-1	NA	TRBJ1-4	CASSQVAVATNEKLFF	TGCGCCAGCAGCCAAGTGGCGGTTGCAACTAATGAAAAACTGTTTTTT
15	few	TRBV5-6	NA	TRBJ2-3	CASSSPVGKGDTQYF	TGTGCCAGCAGCTCCCCGGTCGGGAAAGGAGATACGCAGTATTTT
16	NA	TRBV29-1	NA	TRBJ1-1	CSVGGTGGAMNTEAFF	TGCAGCGTAGGAGGAACCGGGGGGGCTATGAACACTGAAGCTTTCTTT
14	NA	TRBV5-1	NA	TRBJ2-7	CASSLKQGSYEQYF	TGCGCCAGCAGCTTGAAGCAGGGCTCCTACGAGCAGTACTTC
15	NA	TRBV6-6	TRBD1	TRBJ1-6	CASSRTGRENSPLHF	TGTGCCAGCAGTCGGACAGGGAGAGAAAATTCACCCCTCCACTTT
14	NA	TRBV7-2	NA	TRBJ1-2	CASSSPGQLYGYTF	TGTGCCAGCAGCTCCCCCGGACAACTCTATGGCTACACCTTC
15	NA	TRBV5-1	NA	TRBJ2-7	CASSLVADSSYEQYF	TGCGCCAGCAGCTTGGTCGCGGATAGCTCCTACGAGCAGTACTTC
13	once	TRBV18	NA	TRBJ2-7	CASSPGVSYEQYF	TGTGCCAGTTCACCCGGGGTCTCCTACGAGCAGTACTTC
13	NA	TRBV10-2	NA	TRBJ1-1	CASSQGPGTEAFF	TGCGCCAGCAGTCAGGGTCCCGGAACTGAAGCTTTCTTT
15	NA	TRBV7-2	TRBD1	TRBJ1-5	CASSLRTGGDQPQHF	TGTGCCAGCAGCCTCCGGACAGGGGGGGATCAGCCCCAGCATTTT